The entry that follows covers one TCR beta chain sequence. This entry belongs to a study of control samples from healthy donors and cancer patients. Germline values: CDR1 MNHEY, CDR2 SVGAGI. V dropped 8 bases and J dropped 7 bases, with 15 bases sitting between them. The length of the CDR3 is 13 residues. Some clones are missing from TCRdb's copy, which holds only in-frame ones; the method was immunoSEQ multiplex PCR. This repertoire shows around 140,000 clones, roughly 92% found once; its top ten account for less than 7%. The chain links TRBV6-5 to TRBJ1-5; D may be TRBD1 (6 bases). Sequencing input: blood. This receptor was identified in a man between 18 and 35 years old in good health. In nucleotides, the CDR3 is TGTGCCAGCTCCAGGGGAGTAGAGCAGCCCCAGCATTTT. Residues: CASSRGVEQPQHF.